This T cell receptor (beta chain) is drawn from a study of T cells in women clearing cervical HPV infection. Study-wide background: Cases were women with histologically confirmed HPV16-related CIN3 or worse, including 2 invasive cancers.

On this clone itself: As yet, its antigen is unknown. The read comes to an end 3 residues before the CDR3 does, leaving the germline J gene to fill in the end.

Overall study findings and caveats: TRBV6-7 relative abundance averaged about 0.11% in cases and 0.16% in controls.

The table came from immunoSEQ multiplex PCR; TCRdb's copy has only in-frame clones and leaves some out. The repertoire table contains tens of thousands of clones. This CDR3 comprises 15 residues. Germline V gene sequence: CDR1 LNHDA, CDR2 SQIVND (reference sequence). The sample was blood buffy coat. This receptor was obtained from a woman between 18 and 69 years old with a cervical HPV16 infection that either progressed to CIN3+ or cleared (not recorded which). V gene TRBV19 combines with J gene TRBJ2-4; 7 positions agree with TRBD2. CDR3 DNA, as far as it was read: TGTGCCAGCCTCGCGAGGGGAGGGGCAGACCAGCCT. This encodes CASLARGGADQP. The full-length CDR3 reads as CASLARGGADQPQYF.